Following are 5 T cell receptor beta chains from one sample sequenced in a study of cytomegalovirus exposure and HLA in healthy donors. PCR amplification relied on 60 Vbeta primers (plus 13 Jbeta primers). Libraries were prepared by immunoSEQ multiplex PCR; TCRdb keeps only in-frame clonotypes and omits some of them. The profile shows some 190,000 clones, about 82% of them singletons. Sequencing input: PBMCs. The receptors come from a woman aged 25 to 39 in good health and CMV-seronegative.

This chain connects TRBV5-1 to TRBJ1-1, with D unclear. Germline-derived CDR1 and CDR2 are SGHRS and YFSETQ. CDR3 length: 16 amino acids. Trimming removed 0 bases at V and 5 bases at J, with 17 bases between. The CDR3 spells CASSLEDRRVGTEAFF. DNA for the CDR3: TGCGCCAGCAGCTTGGAGGATCGGAGGGTGGGAACTGAAGCTTTCTTT.

The chain carries TRBV5-4 and TRBJ2-5, with a possible D match to TRBD1 (5 bases). The CDR3 is 12 amino acids. The V gene lost 3 bases and the J gene lost 7 bases, with 10 bases spanning the gap. From germline, CDR1 is SGHNT and CDR2 YYREEE (reference sequence). CDR3 nucleotides: TGTGCCAGCAGCTCCAGGGTGGGGACCCAGTACTTC. Translated, it gives CASSSRVGTQYF.

This clone was found once. CDR3 DNA sequence: TGTGCCAGCAGCTTCTCACGGGGACTAGCCTACTATTTT. Translating it yields CASSFSRGLAYYF. The chain recombines TRBV11-2 with TRBJ2-3; 9 bases are shared with TRBD2. The CDR3 contains 13 residues. V shed 3 bases, J shed 15 bases, and the junction held 10 bases outside the gene matches. Germline V gives CDR1 SGHAT, CDR2 FQNNGV.

The chain employs TRBV4-1 and TRBJ2-1; TRBD2 might be the D (7 bases). The CDR3 consists of 16 residues. Trimming shortened V by 6 bases and J by 1 base, and 16 bases separated the two germline ends. The V gene's germline CDR1 is MGHRA and CDR2 YSYEKL. The CDR3 loop reads CASSWTAGASYNEQFF. CDR3 DNA: TGCGCCAGCAGTTGGACGGCGGGGGCGTCCTACAATGAGCAGTTCTTC.

The gene calls are TRBV6-1 and TRBJ1-2; the match to TRBD1 covers 7 bases. From germline, CDR1 is MNHNS and CDR2 SASEGT. This CDR3 comprises 12 residues. J gave up 4 bases and V 11 bases, and 7 bases lay outside the gene matches. The CDR3 here is CAGGTDFYGYTF. DNA of the CDR3: TGTGCCGGCGGGACAGACTTCTATGGCTACACCTTC.